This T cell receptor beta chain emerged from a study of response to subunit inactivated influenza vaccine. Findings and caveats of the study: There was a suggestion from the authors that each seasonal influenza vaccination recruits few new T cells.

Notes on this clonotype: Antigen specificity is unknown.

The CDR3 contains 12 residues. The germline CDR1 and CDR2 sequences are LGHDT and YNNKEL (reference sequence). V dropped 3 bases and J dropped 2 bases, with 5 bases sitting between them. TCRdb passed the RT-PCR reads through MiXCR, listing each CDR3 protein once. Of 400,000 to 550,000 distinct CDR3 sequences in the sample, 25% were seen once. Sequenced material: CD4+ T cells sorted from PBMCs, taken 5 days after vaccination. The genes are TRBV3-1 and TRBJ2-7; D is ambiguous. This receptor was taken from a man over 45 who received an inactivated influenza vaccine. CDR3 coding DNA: TGTGCCAGCAGCCACCGGCCCTACGAGCAGTACTTC. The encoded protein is CASSHRPYEQYF.